This TCR beta chain came from a study of regulatory T cells in long-lasting Graves disease. Researchers made TCR beta libraries by using iRepertoire HTBI primers and running Arm-PCR on CDR3 regions. MiXCR, run by TCRdb on the multiplex PCR reads, gives a single entry per CDR3 protein. Here the sample spans fewer than 600,000 distinct CDR3 sequences, approximately 23% being singletons. The time point here: persistent/refractory GD, antithyroid drugs over 5 years with positive TRAb. Researchers made the TCR library from RNA that was extracted from PBMCs. This clonotype showed up many times. The target antigen is unknown. V was cut by 5 bases and J by 8 bases, with 15 bases left in between. Germline V gene data show CDR1 as MNHNS and CDR2 as SASEGT. The CDR3 is 14 residues long. Notes on the study in general: Accuracy may have suffered from the small sample size. Persistent disease samples used TRBV28, TRBJ1-2 and TRBJ2-5 preferentially.

V usage is TRBV6-1 and J usage is TRBJ2-2, with D perhaps matching TRBD1 (6 bases). The sequences come from peripheral blood mononuclear cells (PBMCs), collected when the disease was refractory, from a patient treated with antithyroid drugs. This TCR came from a female donor with Graves disease. The CDR3 region is CASSPGHVRGELFF. In DNA, the CDR3 is TGTGCCAGCAGTCCGGGACATGTTAGAGGGGAGCTGTTTTTT.